The T cell receptor beta chain described here comes from a study of blood T cells in healthy people across ages. Study results and limitations: The unsorted PBMCs prevented any conclusive comparison of naive versus antigen-experienced cells.

The second PCR ran roughly 6 to 11 cycles with a sample-barcoded 5' primer and J-beta primers. TCRdb ran MiXCR on the 5' RACE reads and lists one entry per CDR3 protein. Of under 1,100,000 distinct CDR3 sequences in the sample, about 23% are singletons; the top ten hold around 0.75%. As concerns this clonotype: Its antigen remains unidentified.

CDR1 SGHRS and CDR2 YFSETQ come from the germline V gene. The CDR3 spans 16 residues. Trimming removed 3 bases from V and 4 bases from J; junction bases left unmatched: 7. Donors each provided roughly 11 milliliters of peripheral blood. The same sample was also used in a study of T cells of mothers and their children.

The TCR was taken from a girl aged 2-10 years in good health. The sample consisted of blood. The chain employs TRBV5-1 and TRBJ2-1, with 10 bases that match TRBD2. DNA for the CDR3: TGCGCCAGCAGCTGGACTAGCGGATTCTCTTACAATGAGCAGTTCTTC. Translating gives CASSWTSGFSYNEQFF.